A single sample gave rise to the 4 T cell receptor beta chains below, sequenced in a study of siplizumab effects on memory and regulatory T cells. Sequenced by immunoSEQ multiplex PCR; TCRdb stores in-frame clones only, minus some. The sample lists 100,000 or so clones; 75% to 95% were seen once. The sample taken for sequencing was CD4+ T cells sorted from blood. These receptors all come from a human donor in good health. Some clones in this sample may be carry-over from other donors' samples.

This CDR3 is CASSSRGQASTDTQYF. The CDR3 nucleotides read TGCGCCAGCAGCTCCAGAGGACAGGCAAGCACAGATACGCAGTATTTT. This sequence joins TRBV5-1 and TRBJ2-3; 7 bases are a match to TRBD1. Germline CDR1 SGHRS, CDR2 YFSETQ. V gave up 3 bases and J gave up 0 bases; unmatched junction bases: 7. There are 16 residues in the CDR3.

V is TRBV9 and J is TRBJ1-1; the D is unclear. V lost 3 bases and J 5 bases, leaving 14 bases between the germline ends. This CDR3 is 14 amino acids long. CDR1 SGDLS and CDR2 YYNGEE come from the germline V gene. In DNA form, the CDR3 reads TGTGCCAGCAGCGGTGACAAAGAAGTGACTGAAGCTTTCTTT. This translates into CASSGDKEVTEAFF.

The chain is built from TRBV19 and TRBJ2-1; D is perhaps TRBD1 (5 bases). Germline CDR1 and CDR2: LNHDA and SQIVND (reference sequence). This CDR3 has 13 residues. V dropped 1 base and J dropped 4 bases, with 5 bases sitting between them. As DNA, the CDR3 is TGTGCCAGTAGTATAGGACAGTACAATGAGCAGTTCTTC. Encoded protein: CASSIGQYNEQFF.

The genes are TRBV18 and TRBJ1-1, with 10 positions matching TRBD1. The ends lost 0 bases at V and 10 bases at J; junction bases unmatched: 5. This CDR3 has 14 amino acids. In germline, CDR1 is KGHSH, CDR2 LQKENI. The CDR3 sequence is CASSPPGQGFRAFF. The CDR3 region has the DNA TGTGCCAGCTCACCACCGGGACAGGGGTTTCGAGCTTTCTTT.